This T cell receptor (beta chain) was captured by sequencing in a study of T cell responses to AZD1222 COVID-19 vaccine. In the study overall: Analyses pooled second doses at about 4 or about 12 weeks.

About this clone: What it binds is unknown.

Measured with immunoSEQ multiplex PCR; TCRdb has only the in-frame clones, and not every one. This sample has about 92,000 clones, with around 84% found just once. Study observations and caveats: Seropositive status at baseline applied to only six AZD1222 recipients. It should be noted that donors were predominantly white British and more often female, and clonal diversity was possibly underestimated. The study found Spike-specific TCR breadth and depth rose after two AZD1222 doses.

This sequence was found in an adult in good health. The specimen was peripheral blood, collected on day 0 of AZD1222 vaccination.

CDR3 region: CASSRTGEGDTIYF. In DNA, the CDR3 is TGTGCCAGCAGCAGGACAGGGGAGGGGGACACCATATATTTT. The rearrangement uses TRBV6-6 and TRBJ1-3; TRBD1 agrees at 9 bases. This CDR3 is 14 amino acids long. V lost 6 bases and J lost 8; bases outside the gene matches: 8. Germline CDR1 MNHNY, CDR2 SVGAGI (reference sequence).